This T cell receptor (beta chain) comes out of a study of siplizumab effects on memory and regulatory T cells. Sequencing of each sample assayed 95,000 to 100,000 TCR templates. Some clones are missing from TCRdb's copy, which holds only in-frame ones; the method was immunoSEQ multiplex PCR. The profile shows 50,000 to 55,000 clones, around 97% of them singletons. This clone has a single count. Its antigen is still unknown. Study outcomes and limitations: It seemed that naive T cells were more diverse than memory cells and were major contributors to the alloresponse. Naive-or-memory phenotypes were unassignable for roughly 80-97% of proliferating CD4+ or CD8+ clones. Left unconfirmed was the suppressive function of proliferating Tregs from siplizumab cultures.

This receptor was obtained from a human donor in good health. The sequencing sample was made of naive CD4+ T cells sorted from blood.

The CDR3 region has the DNA TGTGCCAGCAGCCGGGACACATCAAGCAATCAGCCCCAGCATTTT. Translating gives CASSRDTSSNQPQHF. This chain joins TRBV28 and TRBJ1-5, with a tentative D call TRBD1 (6 bases). V was trimmed by 6 bases and J by 1 base, leaving 13 bases between them. The CDR3 extends over 15 amino acids. Germline V CDR1 and CDR2: MDHEN, SYDVKM.